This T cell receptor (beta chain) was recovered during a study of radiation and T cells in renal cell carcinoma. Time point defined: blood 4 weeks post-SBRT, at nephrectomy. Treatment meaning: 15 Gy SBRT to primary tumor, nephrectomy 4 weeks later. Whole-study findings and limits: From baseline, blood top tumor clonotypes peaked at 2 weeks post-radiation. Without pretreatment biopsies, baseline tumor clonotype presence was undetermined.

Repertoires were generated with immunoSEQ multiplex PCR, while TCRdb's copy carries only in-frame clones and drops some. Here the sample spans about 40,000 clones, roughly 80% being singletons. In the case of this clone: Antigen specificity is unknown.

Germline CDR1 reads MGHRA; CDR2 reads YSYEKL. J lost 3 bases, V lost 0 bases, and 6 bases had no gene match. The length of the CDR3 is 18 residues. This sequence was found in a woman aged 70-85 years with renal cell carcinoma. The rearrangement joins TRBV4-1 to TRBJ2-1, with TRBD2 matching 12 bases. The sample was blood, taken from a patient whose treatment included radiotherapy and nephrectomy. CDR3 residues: CASSQEPSGGAGYNEQFF. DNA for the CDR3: TGCGCCAGCAGCCAAGAGCCTAGCGGGGGGGCTGGCTACAATGAGCAGTTCTTC.